What follows are 16 T cell receptor beta chains derived from one specimen sequenced in a study of T cells after yellow fever vaccination. From the 5' RACE reads, TCRdb called clonotypes with MiXCR, one entry per CDR3 protein. This table holds roughly 330,000 distinct CDR3 sequences, under 5% found once. The sequencing used PBMCs, collected 5 days after the yellow fever booster vaccination. The receptors were sampled from a man younger than 30 who received the YFV17D yellow fever vaccine.

This clonotype has a handful of counts. V usage is TRBV2 and J usage is TRBJ2-3; 7 nucleotides match TRBD2. The trim removed 9 bases at V and 0 bases at J, leaving 6 bases unmatched. The V gene's germline CDR1 is SNHLY and CDR2 FYNNEI. The CDR3 spans 14 residues. CDR3 sequence: CARGGGLSTDTQYF. In DNA form, the CDR3 reads TGTGCCAGGGGGGGGGGACTGAGCACAGATACGCAGTATTTT. The variable domain in full, completed from reference TRBV2 and TRBJ2-3, reads EPEVTQTPSHQVTQMGQEVILRCVPISNHLYFYWYRQILGQKVEFLVSFYNNEISEKSEIFDDQFSVERPDGSNFTLKIRSTKLEDSAMYFCARGGGLSTDTQYFGPGTRLTVL.

This clonotype appeared a few times. V is TRBV25-1 and J is TRBJ2-3; no firm D call. Germline CDR1 MGHDK, CDR2 SYGVNS. The CDR3 has 18 residues. Between the trimmed V and J ends, which lost 3 bases and 4 bases, there was a span of 23 bases. The CDR3: CASSDGSSNFLAADTQYF. DNA of the CDR3: TGTGCCAGCAGTGACGGATCCAGCAACTTCCTGGCGGCAGATACGCAGTATTTT.

The chain recombines TRBV5-1 with TRBJ1-1, with 7 bases matching TRBD1. The CDR3 runs to 14 residues. J gave up 3 bases and V 4 bases, and 6 bases lay outside the gene matches. Germline V lookup: CDR1 SGHRS, CDR2 YFSETQ. The CDR3, as DNA: TGCGCCAGCAGCAAATACGGGACAGACACTGAAGCTTTCTTT. Amino acids: CASSKYGTDTEAFF.

This clonotype was picked up a small number of times. This chain uses TRBV15 with TRBJ2-5; a possible D gene is TRBD2 (5 bases). Germline V gene data show CDR1 as LNHNV and CDR2 as YYDKDF (reference sequence). Trimming took off 1 base at V and 4 bases at J, with 13 bases between the two ends. CDR3 length: 15 amino acids. The CDR3 region has the DNA TGTGCCACCAGCAGAGGGTCGGGCCGGGGAGAGACCCAGTACTTC. Translated, it gives CATSRGSGRGETQYF.

This clonotype was seen repeatedly, ten times or more. The chain has TRBV30 and TRBJ2-7; perhaps TRBD1 as D (5 bases). The CDR3 totals 15 residues. Germline V gives CDR1 GTSNPN, CDR2 SVGIG (reference sequence). The V end was cut by 1 base, the J end by 1 base, with 14 bases between. CDR3 sequence (DNA): TGTGCCTGGAGTGACCGGACAACGAAATCCTACGAGCAGTACTTC. Its translation is CAWSDRTTKSYEQYF.

The chain is built from TRBV6-2 or TRBV6-3 and TRBJ2-1; D is ambiguous. Looked up from germline, CDR1 is MNHEY and CDR2 is SVGEGT. V dropped 2 bases and J dropped 7 bases, with 6 bases sitting between them. This CDR3 has 12 amino acids. CDR3 protein: CASSYAVNEQFF. The CDR3 DNA sequence: TGTGCCAGCAGTTACGCGGTAAATGAGCAGTTCTTC.

V is TRBV12-3 or TRBV12-4 and J is TRBJ1-5, with TRBD1 as a possible D gene (5 bases). V was pared by 4 bases and J by 3 bases, with 13 bases between. The CDR3 spans 15 residues. CDR3 sequence reads: CASSSEDSSNQPQHF. CDR3 coding DNA: TGTGCCAGCAGTTCCGAAGACAGCTCCAATCAGCCCCAGCATTTT.

This clonotype was seen ten or more times. The chain employs TRBV5-1 and TRBJ2-1; D is unresolved. Trimming left V 0 bases short and J 6 bases short, with 7 bases between. Germline lookup yields CDR1 SGHRS and CDR2 YFSETQ. CDR3 length: 13 residues. The CDR3 DNA is TGCGCCAGCAGCTTGGAAGGGTCCAATGAGCAGTTCTTC. Translated: CASSLEGSNEQFF.

V and J are TRBV25-1 and TRBJ2-1; 9 bases align to TRBD2. Germline V gene sequence: CDR1 MGHDK, CDR2 SYGVNS. The CDR3 length is 16 residues. V was clipped by 3 bases and J by 4 bases; unmatched bases: 7. The CDR3 region is CASSEISGGAYNEQFF. Written as DNA, the CDR3 is TGTGCCAGCAGTGAGATTAGCGGGGGCGCATACAATGAGCAGTTCTTC.

The gene calls are TRBV4-1 and TRBJ2-1, with TRBD1 matching over 11 bases. The CDR3 consists of 14 residues. The V segment lost 4 bases and the J segment 8 bases; nucleotides outside the gene matches: 4. Germline CDR1 reads MGHRA; CDR2 reads YSYEKL. The CDR3 is CASSRTGGVYEQFF. In DNA form, the CDR3 reads TGCGCCAGCAGCCGGACAGGGGGCGTCTATGAGCAGTTCTTC.

This clonotype was recorded many times. The rearrangement joins TRBV9 to TRBJ1-2; maybe TRBD1 (6 bases). Germline CDR1 SGDLS, CDR2 YYNGEE. The CDR3 spans 15 residues. Trimming removed 3 bases at V and 1 base at J, with 13 bases between. The CDR3 loop is CASSADSSVNYGYTF. As DNA, the CDR3 is TGTGCCAGCAGCGCGGACAGCTCTGTTAACTATGGCTACACCTTC.

This clonotype was recorded at least ten times. This rearrangement joins TRBV7-2 to TRBJ2-2; TRBD1 might be the D (5 bases). V lost 3 bases and J 7 bases, leaving 18 bases between the germline ends. Per germline, CDR1 SGHTA and CDR2 FQGNSA. The CDR3 is made up of 16 amino acids. The CDR3 DNA reads as TGTGCCAGCAGCTTGCTGAATATGGGGCACGGCGGGGAGCTGTTTTTT. Its translation is CASSLLNMGHGGELFF.

This clonotype came up many times. The chain employs TRBV4-2 and TRBJ2-7; D ambiguous. The ends were cut back, 0 bases at V and 6 bases at J, with 12 bases in the middle. The CDR3 runs to 14 residues. Looked up from germline, CDR1 is LGHNA and CDR2 is YNFKEQ. As DNA, the CDR3 is TGTGCCAGCAGCCAAGATGTGGAAACGGGCGAGCAGTACTTC. Protein product: CASSQDVETGEQYF.

This rearrangement joins TRBV2 to TRBJ2-1; the D is unclear. CDR3 length: 11 residues. Between the trimmed V and J ends, which lost 8 bases and 4 bases, there was a span of 6 bases. Germline V lookup: CDR1 SNHLY, CDR2 FYNNEI. This CDR3 is CASGFYNEQFF. CDR3 DNA: TGTGCCAGCGGGTTTTACAATGAGCAGTTCTTC.

This clonotype was seen only a few times. The V and J genes are TRBV12-3 or TRBV12-4 and TRBJ2-7, with D unresolved. Deletions cut 1 base from V and 4 bases from J, with 8 bases between. The CDR3 covers 13 residues. The CDR3 spells CASSLGVEYEQYF. The CDR3 nucleotides are TGTGCCAGCAGTTTAGGAGTGGAATACGAGCAGTACTTC.

The table lists this clonotype with a few counts. The gene calls are TRBV5-1 and TRBJ2-7; D is possibly TRBD2 (6 bases). This CDR3 is built from 17 residues. V was shortened by 4 bases and J by 3 bases, with 23 bases between the two germline ends. Per the germline V gene, CDR1 is SGHRS and CDR2 is YFSETQ. The DNA for the CDR3 is TGCGCCAGCAGCCCCGGGGGTAGGTGGCGACCGGACTACGAGCAGTACGTC. It specifies CASSPGGRWRPDYEQYV.